A single sample is the source of the 29 T cell receptor beta chains below, sequenced in a study of T cells in Graves' hyperthyroidism and ophthalmopathy (dated by TCRdb to between 2018 and 2021). Receptor libraries were prepared by multiplex PCR. TCRdb records Illumina HiSeq 2000 as the sequencer. The TCR beta CDR3 regions were amplified from the RNA transcripts. The first round of RT-PCR for the TCR CDR3 was performed with the HTBI primer set and the Qiagen OneStep RT-PCR kit. Clones were called with MiXCR by TCRdb after fastp trimmed the public reads at Q25, and only in-frame beta chains were retained. Under each unique CDR3 protein, matching rows form one entry showing the most common genes and DNA. This sample gives fewer than 550,000 distinct CDR3 sequences in total; approximately 15% of them show up just once. Clones ranked in the top ten supply around 7.7% of the sample. The specimen sequenced was blood. These receptors came from a woman aged 18-29 years with Graves' hyperthyroidism.

This clonotype was counted many times. The CDR3 protein is CASRSVEWATEAFF. For the CDR3, the DNA is TGTGCCAGCAGGTCGGTAGAGTGGGCCACTGAAGCTTTCTTT. The V gene is TRBV11-3, the J gene TRBJ1-1; D ambiguous. Germline V CDR1 and CDR2: SGHNT, YENEEA. The V and J ends lost 6 bases and 4 bases respectively, with 15 bases between them. The CDR3 is 14 residues long.

This clonotype was detected ten times or more. V gene TRBV11-2 combines with J gene TRBJ2-1; 8 positions match TRBD1. The CDR3 has 13 residues. J was trimmed by 9 bases and V by 7 bases; bases with no gene match: 8. Germline V gives CDR1 SGHAT, CDR2 FQNNGV. This chain's CDR3 is CASTRQGLGEQFF. DNA for the CDR3: TGTGCCAGCACCCGACAGGGGCTGGGTGAGCAGTTCTTC.

This clonotype was counted many times. The gene calls are TRBV12-3 or TRBV12-4 and TRBJ1-5; unclear D gene. CDR3 length: 14 residues. Trimming shortened V by 1 base and J by 3 bases, and 7 bases separated the two germline ends. The CDR3 spells CASSLDGPNQPQHF. CDR3 coding DNA: TGTGCCAGCAGTTTAGACGGGCCCAATCAGCCCCAGCATTTT.

In this sample, this clonotype turned up many times. Since a much larger clone is just one base distant, this may be a read error. This chain uses TRBV2 with TRBJ2-7; 7 nucleotides line up with TRBD2. Germline assignment: CDR1 SNHLY and CDR2 FYNNEI. This CDR3 has 15 amino acids. Here the CDR3 reads CAGSPTSGVSYEQYF. The CDR3, as DNA: TGTGCCGGCAGCCCAACGAGCGGGGTCTCCTACGAGCAGTACTTC.

This clonotype was detected ten times or more. The chain couples TRBV20-1 to TRBJ2-1, with 10 bases matching TRBD2. The germline gives CDR1 DFQATT, CDR2 SNEGSKA (reference sequence). J gave up 7 bases and V 3 bases, and 12 bases lay outside the gene matches. CDR3 length equals 16 residues. This CDR3 reads CSASGLAGVNGNEQFF. The CDR3 DNA reads TGCAGTGCTAGTGGGCTAGCGGGAGTTAATGGGAATGAGCAGTTCTTC.

In its sample, this clonotype was seen many times. The chain joins TRBV2 to TRBJ1-4; D gene ambiguous. Germline V gene data show CDR1 as SNHLY and CDR2 as FYNNEI. The CDR3 has 15 amino acids. The ends were cut back, 1 base at V and 4 bases at J, with 10 bases in the middle. The CDR3 protein is CASSEGSEFNEKLFF. In DNA form, the CDR3 reads TGTGCCAGCAGTGAAGGTTCCGAATTTAATGAAAAACTGTTTTTT.

This clonotype was seen a few times. The V gene is TRBV4-1, the J gene TRBJ2-5, with D possibly TRBD1 on 5 matching bases. Germline CDR1 is MGHRA and CDR2 is YSYEKL. This CDR3 comprises 13 residues. V was clipped by 1 base and J by 5 bases, with 8 bases between them. The CDR3 loop is CASSQGNRETQYF. The CDR3 DNA reads TGCGCCAGCAGCCAAGGGAACAGGGAGACCCAGTACTTC.

The rearrangement joins TRBV18 to TRBJ1-1; tentative D call: TRBD1 (5 bases). The V gene lost 3 bases and the J gene lost 3 bases, with 17 bases spanning the gap. The CDR3 runs to 16 residues. Germline CDR1 and CDR2: KGHSH and LQKENI. CDR3 DNA: TGTGCCAGCTCACCGAGAAGTTGGGTCAGGGACACTGAAGCTTTCTTT. It is translated as CASSPRSWVRDTEAFF.

The V gene is TRBV19, the J gene TRBJ2-7; D is possibly TRBD1 (6 bases). CDR3 size: 14 residues. CDR1 LNHDA and CDR2 SQIVND come from the germline V gene (reference sequence). Trimming pared 6 bases from V and 8 bases from J, leaving 20 bases between. CDR3 sequence: CASSPEEGGLKQYF. CDR3 bases: TGTGCCAGTAGCCCAGAGGAAGGGGGTCTAAAGCAGTACTTC.

This clonotype has a count of ten or more. The chain couples TRBV7-8 to TRBJ1-1; D is undetermined. The CDR3 has 14 residues. V was clipped by 0 bases and J by 1 base, with 6 bases between them. Germline V gene data show CDR1 as SGHVS and CDR2 as FQNEAQ. CDR3 nucleotides: TGTGCCAGCAGCTTAGCCCGGGAGAACACTGAAGCTTTCTTT. It translates to CASSLARENTEAFF.

This clonotype has at least ten counts. J is TRBJ2-2 and V is TRBV27; D unresolved. With 4 bases removed from V and 0 bases from J, the gap between germline ends came to 3 bases. CDR1 is MNHEY and CDR2 is SMNVEV in the germline V gene (reference sequence). There are 13 residues in the CDR3. The CDR3 coding sequence is TGTGCCAGCAGTTGGTCGAACACCGGGGAGCTGTTTTTT. Protein: CASSWSNTGELFF.

The J gene is TRBJ2-7, the V gene TRBV29-1, with a tentative D call TRBD1 (6 bases). Germline values: CDR1 SQVTM, CDR2 ANQGSEA. This CDR3 spans 15 amino acids. Trimming cost V 7 bases and J 3 bases, with 22 bases left between them. The CDR3: CSGTSSTGPVYEQYF. CDR3 in DNA: TGCAGCGGAACTTCTAGTACAGGGCCCGTCTACGAGCAGTACTTC.

The sample holds many counts of this clonotype. CDR3 DNA: TGTGCCTGGAGTGTAGGTACGGGTCTGGGGTATAGCAATCAGCCCCAGCATTTT. Translation: CAWSVGTGLGYSNQPQHF. J is TRBJ1-5 and V is TRBV30; no reliable D call. The CDR3 runs 18 residues. In germline, CDR1 is GTSNPN, CDR2 SVGIG (reference sequence). V was pared by 0 bases and J by 0 bases, with 18 bases between.

In its sample, this clonotype was seen many times. The chain employs TRBV12-3 or TRBV12-4 and TRBJ1-4; no reliable D call. The V end lost 5 bases, the J end lost 0 bases, and 10 bases lay between the germline ends. The CDR3 totals 15 residues. DNA of the CDR3: TGTGCCAGCAGTCCTAGACGGACAACTAATGAAAAACTGTTTTTT. It codes for CASSPRRTTNEKLFF.

There are a few counts of this clonotype. The gene calls are TRBV5-1 and TRBJ2-5, with D possibly being TRBD1 (7 bases). The CDR3 has 19 amino acids. The germline V gene encodes CDR1 SGHRS and CDR2 YFSETQ. V was cut by 5 bases and J by 5 bases, with 31 bases left in between. In DNA, the CDR3 is TGCGCCAGCAGACCAGGACAGGCCCCGCGGGAACCTTCTGGGGAGACCCAGTACTTC. This sequence encodes CASRPGQAPREPSGETQYF. The variable domain in full, completed from reference TRBV5-1 and TRBJ2-5, reads KAGVTQTPRYLIKTRGQQVTLSCSPISGHRSVSWYQQTPGQGLQFLFEYFSETQRNKGNFPGRFSGRQFSNSRSEMNVSTLELGDSALYLCASRPGQAPREPSGETQYFGPGTRLLVL.

V is TRBV10-3 and J is TRBJ1-5, with no clear D. CDR1 ENHRY and CDR2 SYGVKD come from the germline V gene. V lost 2 bases and J 0 bases, leaving 8 bases between the germline ends. CDR3 size: 15 residues. CDR3 loop: CAISETRNSNQPQHF. The DNA for the CDR3 is TGTGCCATCAGTGAGACCAGAAATAGCAATCAGCCCCAGCATTTT.

This clonotype turned up a few times. This sequence may be a read error, since a much larger clone differs from it by one base. This chain joins TRBV2 and TRBJ1-3, with D possibly TRBD1 on 5 matching bases. This CDR3 has 15 residues. Per the germline V gene, CDR1 is SNHLY and CDR2 is FYNNEI. CDR3 bases: TGTGCCAGCAGTGGCGGGACGGCGAAAGGAAACGCCATATATTTT. Amino acid sequence: CASSGGTAKGNAIYF.

This clonotype was seen at least ten times. The rearrangement links TRBV28 to TRBJ2-4; 9 bases are shared with TRBD2. Per the germline V gene, CDR1 is MDHEN and CDR2 is SYDVKM. With V trimmed by 5 bases and J by 7 bases, 6 bases remained unmatched. This CDR3 is built from 14 residues. The DNA for the CDR3 is TGTGCCAGCAGTCCGGGACTAGCACAGAACATTCAGTACTTC. Its translation: CASSPGLAQNIQYF.

V usage is TRBV13 and J usage is TRBJ2-5; D not resolved. This CDR3 has 15 residues. V dropped 0 bases and J dropped 5 bases, with 13 bases sitting between them. Germline V CDR1 and CDR2: PRHDT, FYEKMQ (reference sequence). The CDR3 sequence is CASSLGDGSRETQYF. The CDR3 DNA follows: TGTGCCAGCAGCTTAGGCGACGGATCGAGGGAGACCCAGTACTTC.

This clonotype was seen more than once but under ten times. This chain connects TRBV5-8 to TRBJ1-4; D gene ambiguous. Trimming took off 4 bases at V and 6 bases at J, with 10 bases between the two ends. Per germline, CDR1 SGHTS and CDR2 YDEGEE. The length of the CDR3 is 13 residues. The CDR3 sequence: CASSEWSDEKLFF. The CDR3 DNA is TGTGCCAGCAGCGAGTGGAGCGATGAAAAACTGTTTTTT.

In its sample, this clonotype was seen many times. This sequence may be a read error, since a much larger clone differs from it by one base. This chain links TRBV2 with TRBJ2-7; no clear D. The V gene's germline CDR1 is SNHLY and CDR2 FYNNEI. Deletions cut 5 bases from V and 2 bases from J, with 4 bases between. This CDR3 contains 11 residues. CDR3 nucleotide sequence: TGTGCCAGCAGTTACACCTACGAGCAGTACTTC. Protein sequence: CASSYTYEQYF.

This clonotype was seen ten or more times. The chain has TRBV19 and TRBJ1-2; D gene unclear. Trimming cost V 2 bases and J 0 bases, with 7 bases left between them. CDR3 length equals 14 residues. CDR1 and CDR2 (germline): LNHDA, SQIVND (reference sequence). The DNA of the CDR3 is TGTGCCAGTAGTATACAGGAAGCTAACTATGGCTACACCTTC. It translates to CASSIQEANYGYTF.

The table lists this clonotype with many counts. The chain combines TRBV3-1 with TRBJ2-7; D is perhaps TRBD1 or TRBD2 (5 bases each). The CDR3 contains 13 residues. Trimming pared 3 bases from V and 6 bases from J, leaving 12 bases between. Germline V gives CDR1 LGHDT, CDR2 YNNKEL (reference sequence). The CDR3 sequence is CASSQNRDGEQYF. The CDR3 DNA is TGTGCCAGCAGCCAGAACCGGGACGGCGAGCAGTACTTC.

This clonotype was observed a few times. The chain recombines TRBV19 with TRBJ1-6, with 7 bases aligning to TRBD1. CDR3 size: 15 residues. V shed 5 bases, J shed 7 bases, and the junction held 8 bases outside the gene matches. Germline V gives CDR1 LNHDA, CDR2 SQIVND (reference sequence). As DNA, the CDR3 is TGTGCCAGTAGTGGGGACAGCGGGGGCAATTCACCCCTCCACTTT. It specifies CASSGDSGGNSPLHF.

This clonotype appeared a few times. A much larger clone lies one base from this, so it may be a read error. The V call is TRBV6-4, the J call TRBJ1-2; 12 nucleotides align to TRBD1. The CDR3 consists of 13 residues. Per the germline V gene, CDR1 is MRHNA and CDR2 is SNTAGT. Trimming cost V 6 bases and J 9 bases; bases outside gene matches: 5. The CDR3 region is CASSGTGGRSYTF. DNA for the CDR3: TGTGCCAGCAGCGGGACAGGGGGCCGGAGCTACACCTTC.

This clonotype came up many times. This chain connects TRBV2 to TRBJ1-6; 7 bases agree with TRBD1. Germline CDR1 reads SNHLY; CDR2 reads FYNNEI. The CDR3 has 14 amino acids. V trimming: 4 bases; J trimming: 8 bases; junction bases outside the gene matches: 5. CDR3 nucleotide sequence: TGTGCCAGCAGTGTACAGGGGAGGGATTCACCCCTCCACTTT. Amino acid sequence: CASSVQGRDSPLHF.

The rearrangement uses TRBV25-1 and TRBJ2-7, with TRBD1 identical over 12 bases. Germline CDR1 MGHDK, CDR2 SYGVNS. V shed 4 bases, J shed 1 base, and the junction held 8 bases outside the gene matches. CDR3 length: 17 residues. This chain's CDR3 is CASSAIPGQGASYEQYF. The CDR3, as DNA: TGTGCCAGCAGTGCAATACCGGGACAGGGGGCGTCCTACGAGCAGTACTTC.

The chain recombines TRBV19 with TRBJ2-1; D uncertain. This CDR3 spans 12 amino acids. The V and J ends lost 5 bases and 8 bases respectively, with 10 bases between them. Germline V gene lookup returns CDR1 LNHDA and CDR2 SQIVND (reference sequence). This chain's CDR3 is CASSLVGYEQFF. In DNA form, the CDR3 reads TGTGCCAGTAGTCTCGTCGGGTATGAGCAGTTCTTC.

This clonotype was seen at least ten times. The J gene is TRBJ1-1, the V gene TRBV11-2; D remains unclear. This CDR3 has 13 residues. Trimming removed 7 bases from V and 0 bases from J, with 9 bases in between. Germline V gives CDR1 SGHAT, CDR2 FQNNGV. The CDR3 is CASTEGVNTEAFF. In DNA, the CDR3 is TGTGCCAGCACTGAGGGAGTGAACACTGAAGCTTTCTTT.